This TCR beta chain appears in the sequencing data of a study of PD-1 blockade in classical Hodgkin lymphoma. The method was immunoSEQ multiplex PCR; TCRdb's version includes in-frame clones alone and lacks a portion of them. The table shows some 8,400 clones, with around 83% occurring only once. Time point reported: cycle 4 day 1 (C4D1), after 6 weeks of nivolumab. Following autologous stem cell transplantation, relapse occurred in every patient, and exposure to brentuximab vedotin varied. Researchers pulled CD8+ T cells out of thawed PBMCs using magnetic negative selection. This clone showed up just a few times. The CDR3 consists of 11 residues. Germline V lookup: CDR1 SNHLY, CDR2 FYNNEI. Trimming took 1 base from V and 7 from J, leaving 5 bases between them.

The chain combines TRBV2 with TRBJ2-7; the D is unclear. The clonotype was recovered from a human donor with classical Hodgkin lymphoma. The source was CD8+ T cells from blood, collected before the fourth cycle of nivolumab. The chain's CDR3 is CASSEGWEQYF. The CDR3 DNA reads TGTGCCAGCAGTGAAGGCTGGGAGCAGTACTTC.